Below, 31 T cell receptor beta chains from the same sample are listed, as sequenced in a study of cytomegalovirus exposure and HLA in healthy donors. PCR primers comprised 60 Vbeta and 13 Jbeta primers. Here immunoSEQ multiplex PCR was the method, and the copy in TCRdb shows in-frame clones only, minus some. This table holds roughly 100,000 clones, 79% found once. The sample comprised PBMCs. Receptor source: a man aged 45 to 65 in good health and CMV-seropositive.

This clone occurred a few times. This sequence joins TRBV5-1 and TRBJ2-5, with D unresolved. The CDR3 loop spans 13 amino acids. CDR1 is SGHRS and CDR2 is YFSETQ in the germline V gene. V was pared by 5 bases and J by 6 bases, with 14 bases between. CDR3: CASRSDPQKTQYF. The CDR3 coding sequence is TGCGCCAGCAGGAGCGACCCGCAAAAGACCCAGTACTTC.

V usage is TRBV5-1 and J usage is TRBJ2-7; D gene uncertain. This CDR3 has 16 amino acids. Per germline, CDR1 SGHRS and CDR2 YFSETQ. Between the trimmed V and J ends, which lost 3 bases and 0 bases, there was a span of 16 bases. The CDR3 loop reads CASSSFYSPSSYEQYF. The CDR3 DNA reads TGCGCCAGCAGCTCCTTTTATTCTCCGAGCTCCTACGAGCAGTACTTC.

V is TRBV7-3 and J is TRBJ2-1; TRBD1 might be the D (6 bases). The CDR3 contains 17 residues. V dropped 1 base and J dropped 4 bases, with 17 bases sitting between them. Germline V gene sequence: CDR1 SGHTA, CDR2 FQGTGA. CDR3 residues: CASSLNRAGVFYNEQFF. CDR3 DNA: TGTGCCAGCAGCTTAAACAGGGCTGGGGTCTTTTACAATGAGCAGTTCTTC.

The chain links TRBV11-1 to TRBJ1-2; 7 bases match TRBD1. CDR3 length: 14 amino acids. The trim removed 5 bases at V and 11 bases at J, leaving 14 bases unmatched. Germline loops: CDR1 SGHAT, CDR2 FQDESV (reference sequence). This chain's CDR3 is CASSPTGTVVGYTF. CDR3 in DNA: TGTGCCAGCAGCCCTACCGGGACAGTTGTTGGATACACCTTC. Complete variable domain (other parts from reference TRBV11-1 and TRBJ1-2): EAEVAQSPRYKITEKSQAVAFWCDPISGHATLYWYRQILGQGPELLVQFQDESVVDDSQLPKDRFSAERLKGVDSTLKIQPAELGDSAMYLCASSPTGTVVGYTFGSGTRLTVV.

The J gene is TRBJ2-7, the V gene TRBV18; D is ambiguous. The CDR3 totals 15 residues. Per the germline V gene, CDR1 is KGHSH and CDR2 is LQKENI. V lost 0 bases and J 4 bases, leaving 13 bases between the germline ends. CDR3 nucleotides: TGTGCCAGCTCACCACCCTCACGTTCCGGGTACGAGCAGTACTTC. It translates to CASSPPSRSGYEQYF.

The V gene is TRBV19, the J gene TRBJ2-7, with TRBD2 matching 9 bases. Trimming took 6 bases from V and 0 from J; bases not matched to a gene: 6. The CDR3 spans 15 residues. Per germline, CDR1 LNHDA and CDR2 SQIVND (reference sequence). The CDR3 sequence is CASSRTSASSYEQYF. The CDR3 nucleotides read TGTGCCAGTAGCCGGACTAGCGCGAGCTCCTACGAGCAGTACTTC.

V gene TRBV30 combines with J gene TRBJ2-4; TRBD2 is a possible D gene (6 bases). Germline CDR1 reads GTSNPN; CDR2 reads SVGIG (reference sequence). Trimming took 1 base from V and 9 from J, leaving 22 bases between them. CDR3 length: 16 amino acids. CDR3 in DNA: TGTGCCTGGAGTGCTGACCGCTTTAGGACTATGGGCATTCAGTACTTC. This translates into CAWSADRFRTMGIQYF.

This clone has only a few counts. The rearrangement links TRBV5-4 to TRBJ2-3, with TRBD2 matching 9 bases. The CDR3 consists of 15 residues. J was trimmed by 1 base and V by 4 bases; bases with no gene match: 4. Germline CDR1 SGHNT, CDR2 YYREEE (reference sequence). CDR3 protein: CASSTRLAGTDTQYF. Written as DNA, the CDR3 is TGTGCCAGCAGCACGAGACTAGCGGGCACAGATACGCAGTATTTT. The full variable domain, rest sourced from reference TRBV5-4 and TRBJ2-3, is ETGVTQSPTHLIKTRGQQVTLRCSSQSGHNTVSWYQQALGQGPQFIFQYYREEENGRGNFPPRFSGLQFPNYSSELNVNALELDDSALYLCASSTRLAGTDTQYFGPGTRLTVL.

This clone was recorded only once. The rearrangement uses TRBV10-3 and TRBJ2-5; D is ambiguous. The germline gives CDR1 ENHRY, CDR2 SYGVKD. V gave up 0 bases and J gave up 7 bases, with 12 bases separating them. The CDR3 extends over 14 amino acids. CDR3 amino acids: CAISESLGVATQYF. The DNA for the CDR3 is TGTGCCATCAGTGAGTCGCTGGGCGTGGCGACCCAGTACTTC.

CDR3 residues: CASYNSRGEQYF. CDR3 nucleotide sequence: TGCGCCAGCTATAACAGCCGGGGCGAGCAGTACTTC. The V gene is TRBV5-1, the J gene TRBJ2-7; TRBD2 might be the D (5 bases). Per germline, CDR1 SGHRS and CDR2 YFSETQ. V was trimmed by 7 bases and J by 6 bases, leaving 14 bases between them. The CDR3 contains 12 residues.

The rearrangement joins TRBV10-3 to TRBJ1-1; D is perhaps TRBD1 (5 bases). The CDR3 spans 14 residues. Trimming removed 3 bases from V and 1 base from J, with 9 bases in between. The germline V gene has CDR1 ENHRY and CDR2 SYGVKD. The CDR3 DNA is TGTGCCATCAGTGATCTCGGGGGGAACACTGAAGCTTTCTTT. This gives the protein CAISDLGGNTEAFF.

CDR3 sequence: CAWSHSDEQFF. CDR3 DNA sequence: TGTGCCTGGAGTCACTCGGATGAGCAGTTCTTC. V gene TRBV30 combines with J gene TRBJ2-1, with D unresolved. Trimming stripped 2 bases from V and 8 bases from J, with 7 bases between. Germline-derived CDR1 and CDR2 are GTSNPN and SVGIG (reference sequence). The CDR3 contains 11 residues.

The chain uses TRBV30 and TRBJ2-7, with TRBD2 matching 15 bases. Germline V gene sequence: CDR1 GTSNPN, CDR2 SVGIG (reference sequence). Unmatched junction bases numbered 8, after V lost 2 bases and J lost 3 bases. CDR3 length: 17 amino acids. The CDR3 DNA is TGTGCCTGGAGTCATGGGCCGGGACTAGCGGGAGGCTACGAGCAGTACTTC. Amino acids: CAWSHGPGLAGGYEQYF.

The rearrangement uses TRBV7-6 and TRBJ1-1; D unresolved. V gave up 5 bases and J gave up 5 bases, with 9 bases separating them. This CDR3 is 12 amino acids long. Germline V gene lookup returns CDR1 SGHVS and CDR2 FNYEAQ. Here the CDR3 reads CASSLGSTEAFF. CDR3 nucleotides: TGTGCCAGCAGCCTCGGTTCGACTGAAGCTTTCTTT.

The rearrangement links TRBV18 to TRBJ2-1; the D gene is possibly TRBD2 (5 bases). Germline values: CDR1 KGHSH, CDR2 LQKENI. V lost 6 bases, J lost 7 bases, and 10 bases lay in between. The CDR3 spans 12 residues. The CDR3, as DNA: TGTGCCAGCTCGGAAACTAGTAATGAGCAGTTCTTC. Its translation: CASSETSNEQFF.

This chain connects TRBV4-2 to TRBJ1-1; D unresolved. V shed 3 bases and J shed 3 bases, with 14 bases lying between them. The length of the CDR3 is 15 residues. Germline V gene sequence: CDR1 LGHNA, CDR2 YNFKEQ. For the CDR3, the DNA is TGTGCCAGCAGCCACGGTGGAGGGCAGGACACTGAAGCTTTCTTT. Translated: CASSHGGGQDTEAFF.

In the case of this clone: Germline is not matched at one junction end, which may reflect a read error. The chain joins TRBV7-9 to TRBJ1-5, with D perhaps matching TRBD1 (6 bases). This CDR3 has 18 amino acids. Germline-derived CDR1 and CDR2 are SEHNR and FQNEAQ (reference sequence). DNA for the CDR3: TGTTCCAGCAGCTCCTCCTCTTCCGTGACAGGCCCTTATCAGCCCCAGCATTTT. Protein: CSSSSSSSVTGPYQPQHF.

The rearrangement links TRBV15 to TRBJ2-5, with 8 bases that match TRBD1. Trimming cost V 0 bases and J 4 bases; bases outside gene matches: 7. CDR1 LNHNV and CDR2 YYDKDF come from the germline V gene (reference sequence). The CDR3 totals 16 residues. The CDR3 nucleotides are TGTGCCACCAGCAGAGATCAGGGGGCGCGGGGAGAGACCCAGTACTTC. Translated, it gives CATSRDQGARGETQYF.

V is TRBV9 and J is TRBJ2-7; 8 nucleotides agree with TRBD1. The trim removed 3 bases at V and 7 bases at J, leaving 24 bases unmatched. The germline gives CDR1 SGDLS, CDR2 YYNGEE. The CDR3 runs to 19 residues. The DNA of the CDR3 is TGTGCCAGCAGCGAGGGGGTAGGGCAGGGGGCCATCGGTTCGGGGGAGCAGTACTTC. This codes for CASSEGVGQGAIGSGEQYF.

The chain joins TRBV10-2 to TRBJ2-1, with 7 bases identical to TRBD1. The germline V gene encodes CDR1 WSHSY and CDR2 SAAADI. V lost 8 bases to trimming and J lost 3 bases; unmatched junction nucleotides: 10. The CDR3 has 15 amino acids. For the CDR3, the DNA is TGCGCCAGCCAGGGGCGAGGGGGCGTCTACAATGAGCAGTTCTTC. This sequence encodes CASQGRGGVYNEQFF.

DNA for the CDR3: TGTGCCAGCAGCACCACCGGGACAGGGGATTCCGGGGAGCTGTTTTTT. It is translated as CASSTTGTGDSGELFF. V gene TRBV7-3 combines with J gene TRBJ2-2, with 10 bases identical to TRBD1. With 5 bases clipped from V and 6 bases from J, the junction kept 9 bases outside the gene matches. CDR1 is SGHTA, CDR2 FQGTGA, per germline. This CDR3 spans 16 amino acids.

The chain has TRBV7-2 and TRBJ2-7; 9 nucleotides match TRBD1. Germline V gene lookup returns CDR1 SGHTA and CDR2 FQGNSA. This CDR3 has 17 amino acids. With V trimmed by 5 bases and J by 3 bases, 14 bases remained unmatched. CDR3 nucleotide sequence: TGTGCCAGCAGCCCAATCCCCCCGGGACAGGGAGTCTACGAGCAGTACTTC. The encoded protein is CASSPIPPGQGVYEQYF.

Only one count was recorded for this clone. This rearrangement joins TRBV10-3 to TRBJ1-5; TRBD1 matches 8 bases. Looked up from germline, CDR1 is ENHRY and CDR2 is SYGVKD. V was clipped by 11 bases and J by 7 bases; unmatched bases: 7. The CDR3 runs to 12 residues. The CDR3 DNA follows: TGTGCCTCACGGGACAGGTCCCAGCCCCAGCATTTT. Translating gives CASRDRSQPQHF.

V is TRBV2 and J is TRBJ1-6; 11 positions match TRBD1. V gave up 5 bases and J gave up 10 bases; unmatched junction bases: 7. The CDR3 has 15 residues. Germline CDR1 is SNHLY and CDR2 is FYNNEI. CDR3 amino acids: CASSYGQGAESPLHF. In DNA form, the CDR3 reads TGTGCCAGCAGTTATGGACAGGGGGCAGAATCACCCCTCCACTTT.

J is TRBJ2-1 and V is TRBV7-2, with 7 bases matching TRBD2. This CDR3 has 15 residues. CDR1 and CDR2 from the germline V gene are SGHTA and FQGNSA. V shed 4 bases and J 1 base; nucleotides not matched to a gene: 4. The CDR3 loop is CASSSASGSYNEQFF. As DNA, the CDR3 is TGTGCCAGCAGCTCCGCTAGCGGTTCCTACAATGAGCAGTTCTTC.

The chain links TRBV4-2 to TRBJ2-7, with a possible D match to TRBD2 (7 bases). CDR1 and CDR2 from the germline V gene are LGHNA and YNFKEQ. The CDR3 contains 17 residues. Trimming removed 0 bases from V and 7 bases from J, with 22 bases in between. The CDR3 nucleotides are TGTGCCAGCAGCCAAGATCTTGAGGGGGTATCCGGGGGGGAGCAGTACTTC. Protein: CASSQDLEGVSGGEQYF.

The rearrangement links TRBV18 to TRBJ2-7; D is undetermined. The CDR3 runs 14 residues. CDR1 is KGHSH and CDR2 is LQKENI in the germline V gene. V lost 0 bases and J 1 base, leaving 7 bases between the germline ends. CDR3 amino acids: CASSPPGLSYEQYF. CDR3 DNA sequence: TGTGCCAGCTCACCACCGGGCCTTTCCTACGAGCAGTACTTC.

The chain links TRBV5-4 to TRBJ2-7; 10 bases map to TRBD1. This CDR3 contains 16 residues. CDR1 is SGHNT, CDR2 YYREEE, per germline (reference sequence). V shed 0 bases, J shed 5 bases, and the junction held 8 bases outside the gene matches. CDR3 protein: CASSLAGGTGVHEQYF. Here the CDR3 DNA reads TGTGCCAGCAGCTTGGCCGGGGGGACAGGGGTCCACGAGCAGTACTTC. Variable domain in full (rest from reference TRBV5-4 and TRBJ2-7): ETGVTQSPTHLIKTRGQQVTLRCSSQSGHNTVSWYQQALGQGPQFIFQYYREEENGRGNFPPRFSGLQFPNYSSELNVNALELDDSALYLCASSLAGGTGVHEQYFGPGTRLTVT.

The count of this clone is one. The chain couples TRBV10-2 to TRBJ2-7; 15 bases are a match to TRBD2. The germline V gene has CDR1 WSHSY and CDR2 SAAADI. The J segment lost 4 bases and the V segment lost 2 bases, leaving 15 bases of the junction unmatched. This CDR3 comprises 20 residues. The CDR3 protein is CASSERIGLAGGPFSYEQYF. The CDR3 coding sequence is TGCGCCAGCAGTGAGCGAATAGGACTAGCGGGAGGGCCTTTTAGTTACGAGCAGTACTTC.

This clone was seen a few times. The gene calls are TRBV6-6 and TRBJ1-6, with a tentative D call TRBD1 (6 bases). In germline, CDR1 is MNHNY, CDR2 SVGAGI (reference sequence). V lost 6 bases, J lost 10 bases, and 16 bases lay in between. This CDR3 is built from 14 residues. The CDR3 sequence: CASRFRDNGSPLHF. Here the CDR3 DNA reads TGTGCCAGCAGATTCCGGGACAACGGGTCACCCCTCCACTTT.

On this clone itself: Other DNA sequences within the sample encode an identical CDR3. This rearrangement joins TRBV19 to TRBJ1-5, with 7 bases identical to TRBD1. Per germline, CDR1 LNHDA and CDR2 SQIVND (reference sequence). The CDR3 loop spans 14 amino acids. J was trimmed by 7 bases and V by 3 bases; bases with no gene match: 6. CDR3 nucleotides: TGTGCCAGTAGTATCGGACAGGTCTACCAGCCCCAGCATTTT. Protein product: CASSIGQVYQPQHF.